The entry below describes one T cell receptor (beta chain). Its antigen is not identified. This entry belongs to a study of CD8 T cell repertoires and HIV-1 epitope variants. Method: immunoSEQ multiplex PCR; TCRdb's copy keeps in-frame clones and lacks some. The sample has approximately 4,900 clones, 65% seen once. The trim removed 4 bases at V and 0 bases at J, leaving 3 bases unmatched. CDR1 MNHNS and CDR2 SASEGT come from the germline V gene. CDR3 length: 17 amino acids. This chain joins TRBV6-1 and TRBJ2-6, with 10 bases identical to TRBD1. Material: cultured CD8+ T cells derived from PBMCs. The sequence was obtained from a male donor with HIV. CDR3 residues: CASSGDRGRSGANVLTF. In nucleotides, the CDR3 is TGTGCCAGCAGTGGGGACAGGGGCCGCTCTGGGGCCAACGTCCTGACTTTC.